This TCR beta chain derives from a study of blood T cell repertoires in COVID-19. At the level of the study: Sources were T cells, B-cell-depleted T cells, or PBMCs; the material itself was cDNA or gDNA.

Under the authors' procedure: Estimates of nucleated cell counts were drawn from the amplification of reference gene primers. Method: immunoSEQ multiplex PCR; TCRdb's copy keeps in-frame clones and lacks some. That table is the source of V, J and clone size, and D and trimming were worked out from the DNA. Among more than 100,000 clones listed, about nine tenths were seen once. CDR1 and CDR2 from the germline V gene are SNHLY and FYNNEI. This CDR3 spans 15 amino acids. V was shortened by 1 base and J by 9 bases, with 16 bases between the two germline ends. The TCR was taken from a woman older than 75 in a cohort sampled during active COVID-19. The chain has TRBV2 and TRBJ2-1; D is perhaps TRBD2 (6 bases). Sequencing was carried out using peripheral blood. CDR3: CASSEGGGRVGEQFF. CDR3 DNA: TGTGCCAGCAGTGAAGGGGGAGGTAGGGTTGGTGAGCAGTTCTTC.